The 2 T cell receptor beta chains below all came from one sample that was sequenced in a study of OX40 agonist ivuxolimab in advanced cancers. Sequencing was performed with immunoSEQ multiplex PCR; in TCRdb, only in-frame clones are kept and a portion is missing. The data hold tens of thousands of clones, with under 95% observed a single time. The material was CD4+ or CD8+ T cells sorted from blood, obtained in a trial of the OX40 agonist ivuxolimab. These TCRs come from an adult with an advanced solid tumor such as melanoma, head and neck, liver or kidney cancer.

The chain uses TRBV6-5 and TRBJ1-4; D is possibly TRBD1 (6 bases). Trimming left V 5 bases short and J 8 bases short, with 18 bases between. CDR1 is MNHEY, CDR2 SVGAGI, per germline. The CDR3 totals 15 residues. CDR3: CASSAQGGSLEKLFF. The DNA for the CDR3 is TGTGCCAGCAGTGCACAGGGAGGGAGTTTGGAAAAACTGTTTTTT.

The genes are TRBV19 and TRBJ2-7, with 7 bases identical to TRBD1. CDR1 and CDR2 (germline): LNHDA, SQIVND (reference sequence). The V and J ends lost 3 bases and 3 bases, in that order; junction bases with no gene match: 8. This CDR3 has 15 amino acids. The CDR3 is CASSILGTVHYEQYF. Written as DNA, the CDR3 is TGTGCCAGTAGTATCCTAGGGACAGTCCACTACGAGCAGTACTTC.